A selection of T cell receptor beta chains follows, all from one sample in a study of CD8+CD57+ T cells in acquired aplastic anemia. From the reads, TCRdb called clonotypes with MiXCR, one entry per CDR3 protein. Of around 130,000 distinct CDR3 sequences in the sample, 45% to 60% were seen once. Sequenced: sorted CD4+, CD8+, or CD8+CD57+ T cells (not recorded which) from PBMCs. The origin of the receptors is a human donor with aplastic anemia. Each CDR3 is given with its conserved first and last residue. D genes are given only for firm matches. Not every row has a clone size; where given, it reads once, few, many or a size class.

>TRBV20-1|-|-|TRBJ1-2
TGCAGTGCTAGAGATTTGAAAGGGCTCTATGGCTACACCTTC
CSARDLKGLYGYTF
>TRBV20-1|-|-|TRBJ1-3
TGCAGTGCTAGAGATGTCCGGAACTCTGGAAACACCATATATTTT
CSARDVRNSGNTIYF
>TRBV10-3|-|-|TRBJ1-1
TGTGCCATCAGTGAGTCTGAAGGGCAGCTGAACACTGAAGCTTTCTTT
CAISESEGQLNTEAFF
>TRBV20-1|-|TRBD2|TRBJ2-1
TGCAGTGCTAGACCTGGGACTAGCGCACACAATGAGCAGTTCTTC
CSARPGTSAHNEQFF
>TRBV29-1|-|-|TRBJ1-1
TGCAGCGTTGAAGGTACCCGGGGCTTTGAAGCTTTCTTT
CSVEGTRGFEAFF
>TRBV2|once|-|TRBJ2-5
TGTGCCAGCTGCCCCGTGAGGGGCCAAGAGACCCAGTACTTC
CASCPVRGQETQYF
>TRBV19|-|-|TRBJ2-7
TGTGCCAGTAGGGGCGGGACAGATCCCTACGATCAGTACTTC
CASRGGTDPYDQYF
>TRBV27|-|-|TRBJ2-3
TGTGCCAGCAGTCCCGTCGGGGTTAGCACAGATACGCAGTATTTT
CASSPVGVSTDTQYF
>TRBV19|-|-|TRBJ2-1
TGTGCCAGTAGTATTTTTGCGGGGAACTACAATGAGCAGTTCTTC
CASSIFAGNYNEQFF
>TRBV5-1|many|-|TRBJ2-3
TGTGCCAGCAGCCTGGGGGATACGCAGTATTTT
CASSLGDTQYF
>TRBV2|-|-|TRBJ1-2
TGTGCCAGCAGTGAGTGGCGGAGTTTCTATGGCTACACCTTC
CASSEWRSFYGYTF
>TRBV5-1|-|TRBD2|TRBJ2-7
TGCGCCAGCAGCTTGGGACTAGCGGGAGGGCGAACCTACGAGCAGTACTTC
CASSLGLAGGRTYEQYF
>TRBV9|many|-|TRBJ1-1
TGTGCCAGCGGCAAGTCGAACACTGAAGCTTTCTTT
CASGKSNTEAFF